This T cell receptor (beta chain) was recovered during a study of blood T cell repertoires in COVID-19. Study as a whole: COVID-19 samples collected from the United States, Italy and Spain covered acute and convalescent phases. T cells, B-cell-depleted T cells, or PBMCs supplied cDNA or gDNA.

Germline lookup yields CDR1 LGHDT and CDR2 YNNKEL (reference sequence). The CDR3 contains 16 residues. In the original analysis: Amplification with reference gene primers provided the estimates of nucleated cell counts. Data came from immunoSEQ multiplex PCR; TCRdb stores just in-frame clones and leaves some out. The DNA was the basis for D and trimming; V, J and clone size are from that table. The table shows some 83,000 clones, with approximately 89% occurring only once. Comment on this clone: The junction departs from germline at one end; a sequencing error may be responsible.

Sequences were obtained from peripheral blood. The TCR originated in a man aged 50 to 59 with acute or convalescent COVID-19. The chain joins TRBV3-1 (or the pseudogene TRBV3-2) to TRBJ1-2; 10 positions agree with TRBD1. The CDR3 is CASSHLRQGANYGYTF. For the CDR3, the DNA is TGTGCCAGCAGCCACCTCAGACAGGGGGCGAACTACGGCTACACCTTC.